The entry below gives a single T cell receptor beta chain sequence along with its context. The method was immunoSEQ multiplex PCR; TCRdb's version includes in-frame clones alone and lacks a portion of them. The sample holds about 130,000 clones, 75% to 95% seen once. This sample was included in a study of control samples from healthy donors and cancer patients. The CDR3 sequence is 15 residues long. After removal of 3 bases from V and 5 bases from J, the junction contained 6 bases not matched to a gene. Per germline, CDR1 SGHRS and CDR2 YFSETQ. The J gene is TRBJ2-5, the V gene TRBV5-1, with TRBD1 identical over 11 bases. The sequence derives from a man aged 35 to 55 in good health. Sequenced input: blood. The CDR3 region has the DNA TGCGCCAGCAGCTGGACAGGGGGCGAAGTGGAGACCCAGTACTTC. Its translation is CASSWTGGEVETQYF.